These T cell receptor beta chains were read from a single sample in a study of blood T cell repertoires in COVID-19. Generated by immunoSEQ multiplex PCR, the TCRdb table keeps only in-frame clones and is missing some. The data contain about 54,000 clones, 70% to 90% of them seen just once; the ten biggest clones take up about 13%. The specimen sequenced was peripheral blood. These TCRs come from a human donor in a cohort sampled during active COVID-19. Each CDR3 is given with its conserved first and last residue. The D gene is left open where the match is weak. Size is stated for part of the rows, as once, few or many counts, or as a class when the clone is expanded.

TRBJ1-5 | TRBV28 | TRBD1 | NA | TGTGCCAGCAGCGTGACGGGACAGGGGATTAGCAATCAGCCCCAGCATTTT | CASSVTGQGISNQPQHF
TRBJ1-1 | TRBV6-5 | NA | few | TGTGCCAGCAGTCGGGGGTGGAGCGCTGAAGCTTTCTTT | CASSRGWSAEAFF
TRBJ1-1 | TRBV12-3/TRBV12-4 | NA | NA | TGTGCCAGCAGCCTACAGGTGAACACTGAAGCTTTCTTT | CASSLQVNTEAFF
TRBJ2-2 | TRBV24-1 | NA | NA | TGTGCCACCAGAGCCCCGTCCACCGGGGAGCTGTTTTTT | CATRAPSTGELFF
TRBJ2-2 | TRBV25-1 | TRBD2 | NA | TGTGCCACCGGGACTAGCAACACCGGGGAGCTGTTTTTT | CATGTSNTGELFF
TRBJ2-5 | TRBV5-1 | TRBD1 | NA | TGCGCCAGCAGCCGGACAGGCCAAGAGACCCAGTACTTC | CASSRTGQETQYF
TRBJ2-7 | TRBV5-8 | NA | NA | TGTGCCAGCAGTAACCGGGGTAGACCCTACGAGCAGTACTTC | CASSNRGRPYEQYF
TRBJ2-3 | TRBV5-4 | TRBD2 | NA | TGTGCCAGCAGCCTAAGGACTAGCGGGAGCGATACGCAGTATTTT | CASSLRTSGSDTQYF
TRBJ2-7 | TRBV7-2 | NA | few | TGTGCCAGCAGCCAAGGGGATTACGAGCAGTACTTC | CASSQGDYEQYF
TRBJ1-5 | TRBV27 | NA | NA | TGTGCCAGCAGTTGGGCGGGTAAAATCAATCAGCCCCAGCATTTT | CASSWAGKINQPQHF
TRBJ1-2 | TRBV27 | TRBD1 | NA | TGTGCCAGCAGTCCTCGGGACAGGGGCTACAACTATGGCTACACCTTC | CASSPRDRGYNYGYTF
TRBJ2-7 | TRBV5-1 | TRBD2 | NA | TGCGCCAGCGCCAGCTCTACCGGGGGGTTTTCCTACGAGCAGTACTTC | CASASSTGGFSYEQYF
TRBJ2-3 | TRBV4-3 | TRBD1 | NA | TGCGCCAGCAGCCAAGATGTCACAGGGGGTGGGGATACGCAGTATTTT | CASSQDVTGGGDTQYF
TRBJ2-7 | TRBV6-6 | TRBD2 | NA | TGTGCCAGCAGTTACTCAGCGGGAAACGAGCAGTACTTC | CASSYSAGNEQYF
TRBJ1-5 | TRBV30 | NA | NA | TGTGCCTGGAGTGTACTAGGGGGGGGTGATCAGCCCCAGCATTTT | CAWSVLGGGDQPQHF
TRBJ2-1 | TRBV15 | TRBD2 | NA | TGTGCCACCAGCAGGGGGGGGGACGCCAATGAGCAGTTCTTC | CATSRGGDANEQFF
TRBJ1-2 | TRBV16 | NA | NA | TGTGCCAGCAGCCAGGCCATGAATACCCATGGCTACACCTTC | CASSQAMNTHGYTF
TRBJ1-2 | TRBV27 | TRBD1 | NA | TGTGCCAGCAGTTTATCGGGACAGATGCATGGCTACACCTTC | CASSLSGQMHGYTF
TRBJ1-5 | TRBV7-2 | TRBD1 | NA | TGTGCCAGCAGCCCGGACAGGGCAAATCAGCCCCAGCATTTT | CASSPDRANQPQHF
TRBJ2-1 | TRBV9 | NA | NA | TGTGCCAGCAGCGGTGAGCGGAGTTCCTACAATGAGCAGTTCTTC | CASSGERSSYNEQFF
TRBJ2-4 | TRBV27 | TRBD1 | once | TGTGCCAGCAGCGACAGGGTACTAGCCAAAAACATTCAGTACTTC | CASSDRVLAKNIQYF
TRBJ2-7 | TRBV5-1 | TRBD2 | NA | TGCGCCAGCAGCTTGAGCGGGAGCGGGAACGAGCAGTACTTC | CASSLSGSGNEQYF
TRBJ2-1 | TRBV5-4 | NA | NA | TGTGCCAGCAGTACGGGGGGCCCCAGGTGGGAGGAGCAGTTCTTC | CASSTGGPRWEEQFF
TRBJ1-5 | TRBV19 | NA | NA | TGTGCCAGTAGTATCATTGGGGGCCGGGGGCCCCAGCATTTT | CASSIIGGRGPQHF
TRBJ2-3 | TRBV19 | TRBD2 | NA | TGTGCCAGTAGAGGACTAGCGGGAGCGGTAGATACGCAGTATTTT | CASRGLAGAVDTQYF
TRBJ2-7 | TRBV28 | NA | few | TGTGCCAGCAGCCCACCGGGGTCTCTCAGGACCTACGAGCAGTACTTC | CASSPPGSLRTYEQYF
TRBJ2-7 | TRBV6-5 | TRBD1 | NA | TGTGCCAGCAGAGGGACAGGGTGGGACGAGCAGTACTTC | CASRGTGWDEQYF
TRBJ2-1 | TRBV4-1 | TRBD2 | NA | TGCGCCAGCAGCCGGCCGCTAGCGGAGCCTTACAATGAGCAGTTCTTC | CASSRPLAEPYNEQFF
TRBJ2-1 | TRBV5-1 | TRBD1 | NA | TGCGCCAGCGGGCCAGCTCCGGGACAGGGGGCGAATGAGCAGTTCTTC | CASGPAPGQGANEQFF
TRBJ2-7 | TRBV6-4 | TRBD1 | NA | TGTGCCTCCAGGACAGGGGGCAACTACGAGCAGTACTTC | CASRTGGNYEQYF
TRBJ2-7 | TRBV9 | NA | NA | TGTGCCAGCAGCGTCTCAGGGTACGGCTCCTACGAGCAGTACTTC | CASSVSGYGSYEQYF
TRBJ2-7 | TRBV18 | NA | NA | TGTGCCAGCTCACCCAACTCGGGACTTCTCGGGGGAGAGCAGTACTTC | CASSPNSGLLGGEQYF
TRBJ2-6 | TRBV5-4 | NA | NA | TGTGCCAGCAGCCCAGGGGGGTACCTGACCTCTGGGGCCAACGTCCTGACTTTC | CASSPGGYLTSGANVLTF
TRBJ2-5 | TRBV6-5 | NA | NA | TGTGCCAGCCAAGGGGCAGGGGCGAAGACCCAGTACTTC | CASQGAGAKTQYF
TRBJ2-3 | TRBV9 | TRBD2 | NA | TGTGCCAGCAGCGTTCTAGCGGGGACAGATACGCAGTATTTT | CASSVLAGTDTQYF
TRBJ2-4 | TRBV6-5 | NA | NA | TGTGCCAGCAGTTACTCCCCGGGCAAAAACATTCAGTACTTC | CASSYSPGKNIQYF
TRBJ2-1 | TRBV19 | TRBD2 | NA | TGTGCCAGTAGTTCACTATTGCTAGCGGGAGTCTACAATGAGCAGTTCTTC | CASSSLLLAGVYNEQFF